One sample yielded the 17 T cell receptor beta chains listed below, sequenced in a study of T cell clonality in common variable immunodeficiency. Using immunoSEQ multiplex PCR, the repertoire was profiled, and TCRdb retains in-frame clones only, with some absent. The data show 25,000 to 40,000 clones, none appearing only once, with 3.8% held by the ten largest. Sequenced input: peripheral blood mononuclear cells. The receptor source for this set is a person between 18 and 70 years old in good health.

This clone showed up many times. CDR3 sequence reads: CASSTWTENTEAFF. The sequenced CDR3 bases are TGCGCCAGCAGCACGTGGACAGAGAACACTGAA. The chain couples TRBV5-1 to TRBJ1-1; possible D gene TRBD1, 6 bases. Coverage ceases 3 residues before the CDR3 finishes, and the germline J gene fills in the end. Deletions cut 4 bases from V and 1 base from J, with 11 bases between. The CDR3 loop spans 14 amino acids. Germline CDR1 and CDR2: SGHRS and YFSETQ.

This clone was detected only a few times. The sequenced fragment ends 3 residues before the CDR3 boundary, so the rest is inferred from the germline J gene. The chain couples TRBV6-1 to TRBJ1-2, with a possible D match to TRBD1 (5 bases). Germline values: CDR1 MNHNS, CDR2 SASEGT. The CDR3 sequence is 17 residues long. The CDR3 region is CASSELRASGAQVGYTF. CDR3 bases read: TGTGCCAGCAGTGAACTCCGGGCTAGCGGGGCCCAAGTAGGC.

Many counts were recorded for this clone. The CDR3 is cut off 3 residues early in the read; its end comes from the germline J gene. The chain is built from TRBV10-3 and TRBJ2-3; TRBD2 matches at 7 bases. V lost 3 bases to trimming and J lost 2 bases; unmatched junction nucleotides: 8. CDR1 is ENHRY, CDR2 SYGVKD, per germline. CDR3 length equals 16 residues. The DNA read from the CDR3 is TGTGCCATCAGTGACCCTCTAGCGGAGTTCACAGATACG. Amino acid sequence: CAISDPLAEFTDT. The entire CDR3 sequence reads CAISDPLAEFTDTQYF.

This clone was seen many times. The CDR3 end falls 3 residues outside the read, so it is completed with the germline J gene. This chain joins TRBV18 and TRBJ2-5; 7 nucleotides align to TRBD1. Germline lookup yields CDR1 KGHSH and CDR2 LQKENI. The CDR3 totals 14 residues. The junction had 5 bases not matched to a gene; V was cut back by 4 bases and J by 3 bases. The CDR3 protein is CASSLLDREETQYF. CDR3 DNA, as far as it was read: TGTGCCAGCTCACTATTAGACAGGGAAGAGACC.

This clone appeared many times. Read coverage stops 3 residues before the CDR3 terminus; the germline J gene supplies the remainder. The chain couples TRBV20-1 to TRBJ2-3; 7 bases agree with TRBD2. Germline V lookup: CDR1 DFQATT, CDR2 SNEGSKA (reference sequence). Unmatched junction bases numbered 18, after V lost 0 bases and J lost 0 bases. CDR3 length: 20 residues. CDR3 DNA, as far as it was read: TGCAGTGCTAGAGAGAGATTCGGTCCTAGGGCTAGCGGAAGCACAGATACG. Protein: CSARERFGPRASGSTDT. The complete CDR3 protein is CSARERFGPRASGSTDTQYF.

This clone has at least ten counts. Sequencing ends 3 residues short of the CDR3 end; the germline J gene provides the rest. This rearrangement joins TRBV20-1 to TRBJ2-1; D possibly corresponds to TRBD2 (5 bases). Germline V gene sequence: CDR1 DFQATT, CDR2 SNEGSKA (reference sequence). Deletions cut 6 bases from V and 0 bases from J, with 15 bases between. This CDR3 has 15 amino acids. CDR3 sequence: CSALPGRNSYNEQFF. The CDR3 bases that were read are TGCAGTGCCCTTCCGGGGAGAAACTCCTACAATGAG.

This clone was observed at least ten times. The read ends 3 residues before the CDR3 terminus; that terminus is restored from the germline J gene. This rearrangement joins TRBV24-1 to TRBJ2-7; 8 bases match TRBD1. This CDR3 has 15 amino acids. Germline CDR1 and CDR2: KGHDR and SFDVKD. After removal of 4 bases from V and 6 bases from J, the junction contained 10 bases not matched to a gene. CDR3 loop: CATSESGRGPGEQYF. Incomplete CDR3 DNA: TGTGCCACCAGTGAATCGGGCAGGGGGCCGGGCGAG.

This clone was seen repeatedly, ten times or more. The CDR3 end falls 3 residues outside the read, so it is completed with the germline J gene. The chain links TRBV7-9 to TRBJ1-1; TRBD1 might be the D (6 bases). The CDR3 sequence is 13 residues long. The V end lost 6 bases, the J end lost 7 bases, and 15 bases lay between the germline ends. The germline CDR1 and CDR2 sequences are SEHNR and FQNEAQ (reference sequence). The CDR3 sequence is CASRLLEGGEAFF. The CDR3 bases that were read are TGTGCCAGCAGACTACTTGAAGGGGGTGAA.

This clone was seen ten or more times. The sequenced fragment ends 3 residues before the CDR3 boundary, so the rest is inferred from the germline J gene. The chain is built from TRBV7-6 and TRBJ1-4; D ambiguous. The CDR3 runs 14 residues. The germline V gene has CDR1 SGHVS and CDR2 FNYEAQ. Trimming shortened V by 5 bases and J by 5 bases, and 12 bases separated the two germline ends. CDR3 DNA, as far as it was read: TGTGCCAGCAGCAATCCCCCCGGGAATGAAAAA. Translation gives CASSNPPGNEK. The whole CDR3 protein is CASSNPPGNEKLFF.

This clone has more than one count but fewer than ten. A much larger clone lies a single base off, so this may be a read error. CDR3: CACSLEGIGDEQFF. CDR3 bases read: TGTGCCTGCAGCTTAGAAGGGATCGGGGATGAG. J is TRBJ2-1 and V is TRBV7-2, with D tentatively TRBD2 (5 bases). The read ends 3 residues before the CDR3 terminus; that terminus is restored from the germline J gene. Germline assignment: CDR1 SGHTA and CDR2 FQGNSA. The CDR3 has 14 amino acids.

The table lists this clone with many counts. The observed sequence ends 3 residues before the CDR3 terminus, with the missing tail filled in from the germline J gene. The rearrangement uses TRBV5-1 and TRBJ2-7, with D maybe TRBD1 (6 bases). Germline-derived CDR1 and CDR2 are SGHRS and YFSETQ. The ends were cut back, 0 bases at V and 1 base at J, with 11 bases in the middle. This CDR3 spans 15 amino acids. This chain's CDR3 is CASSLGQGQSYEQYF. The part of the CDR3 DNA that was read is TGCGCCAGCAGCTTGGGTCAGGGGCAGTCCTACGAG.

This clone was counted many times. The missing CDR3 end, 3 residues past where the read stops, is filled in from the germline J gene. The chain uses TRBV10-1 and TRBJ2-1; 9 bases are a match to TRBD2. Per germline, CDR1 WNHNN and CDR2 SYGVQD (reference sequence). V was clipped by 2 bases and J by 7 bases; unmatched bases: 6. This CDR3 region has 15 residues. CDR3 DNA (partial): TGCGCCAGCAGTGAGGGTAGCGGGAGAGGAAATGAG. Translated, it gives CASSEGSGRGNE. The CDR3 in full is CASSEGSGRGNEQFF.

This clone has ten or more counts. The read gets to within 3 residues of the CDR3 end, and the germline J gene fills in the rest. This chain joins TRBV19 and TRBJ2-7, with TRBD2 identical over 12 bases. There are 16 residues in the CDR3. V gave up 4 bases and J gave up 5 bases; unmatched junction bases: 9. The germline gives CDR1 LNHDA, CDR2 SQIVND (reference sequence). CDR3 in amino acids: CASSTLAGGPRNEQYF. Incomplete CDR3 DNA: TGTGCCAGTAGTACCCTAGCGGGGGGGCCTCGGAACGAG.

This clone was found many times. The read ends 3 residues before the CDR3 terminus; that terminus is restored from the germline J gene. The identical CDR3 is also encoded by other nucleotide sequences in the sample. This chain connects TRBV20-1 to TRBJ2-5; 8 positions match TRBD2. Germline V gives CDR1 DFQATT, CDR2 SNEGSKA (reference sequence). J was trimmed by 2 bases and V by 6 bases; bases with no gene match: 2. This CDR3 is built from 12 residues. Partial CDR3 DNA: TGCAGTGCCCGACTAGCGCAAGAGACC. It is translated as CSARLAQET. The whole CDR3 is CSARLAQETQYF.

By share, this clone ranks as medium-sized. The read stops 3 residues short of the end of the CDR3; the missing end is completed from the germline J gene. The chain joins TRBV19 to TRBJ2-2; D perhaps matches TRBD1 (6 bases). CDR3 length: 12 residues. Germline CDR1 LNHDA, CDR2 SQIVND (reference sequence). Between the trimmed V and J ends, which lost 10 bases and 4 bases, there was a span of 10 bases. The CDR3 region is CATFRGTGELFF. The sequenced CDR3 bases are TGTGCCACCTTCAGGGGCACCGGGGAG.

This clone was recorded many times. The read falls 3 residues short of the CDR3 end, and the missing part is taken from the germline J gene. This rearrangement joins TRBV5-1 to TRBJ1-1; 9 nucleotides line up with TRBD1. Germline loops: CDR1 SGHRS, CDR2 YFSETQ. With V trimmed by 0 bases and J by 1 base, 7 bases remained unmatched. The CDR3 consists of 17 residues. CDR3 region: CASSLGPGTGWNTEAFF. Incomplete CDR3 DNA: TGCGCCAGCAGCTTGGGTCCCGGGACAGGGTGGAACACTGAA.

CDR3 bases read: TGTGCCGGTCGCTGGGGCAGTCAGCCC. As protein: CAGRWGSQP. The whole CDR3 protein is CAGRWGSQPQHF. V and J are TRBV19 and TRBJ1-5; D possibly corresponds to TRBD1 (5 bases). The CDR3 goes on 3 residues after the read ends, and that part is filled in from the germline J gene. The CDR3 extends over 12 amino acids. In germline, CDR1 is LNHDA, CDR2 SQIVND (reference sequence). The germline V and J ends were trimmed by 11 bases and 6 bases, with 14 bases remaining between them. The variable domain in full, with the rest retrieved from reference TRBV19 and TRBJ1-5, is DGGITQSPKYLFRKEGQNVTLSCEQNLNHDAMYWYRQDPGQGLRLIYYSQIVNDFQKGDIAEGYSVSREKKESFPLTVTSAQKNPTAFYLCAGRWGSQPQHFGDGTRLSIL.